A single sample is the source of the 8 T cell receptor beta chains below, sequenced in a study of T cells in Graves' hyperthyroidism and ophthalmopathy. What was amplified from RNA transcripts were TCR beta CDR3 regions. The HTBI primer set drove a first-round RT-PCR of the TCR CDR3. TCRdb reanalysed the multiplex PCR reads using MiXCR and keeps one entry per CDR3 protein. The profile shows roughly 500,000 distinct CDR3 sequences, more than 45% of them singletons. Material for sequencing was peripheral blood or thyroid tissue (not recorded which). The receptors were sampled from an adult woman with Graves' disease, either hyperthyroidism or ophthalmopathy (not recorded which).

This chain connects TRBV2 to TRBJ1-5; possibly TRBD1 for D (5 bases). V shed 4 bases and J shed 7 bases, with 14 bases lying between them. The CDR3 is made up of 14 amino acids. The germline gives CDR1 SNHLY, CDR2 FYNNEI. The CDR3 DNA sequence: TGTGCCAGCAGTGGACAGAGGGGCGGGCAGCCCCAGCATTTT. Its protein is CASSGQRGGQPQHF.

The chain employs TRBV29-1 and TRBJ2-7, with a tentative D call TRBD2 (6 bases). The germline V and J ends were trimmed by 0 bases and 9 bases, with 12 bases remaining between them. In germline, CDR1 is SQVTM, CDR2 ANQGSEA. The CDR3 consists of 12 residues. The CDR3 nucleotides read TGCAGCGTTGAAGATAACGGGGGACGGCAGTACTTC. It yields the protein CSVEDNGGRQYF.

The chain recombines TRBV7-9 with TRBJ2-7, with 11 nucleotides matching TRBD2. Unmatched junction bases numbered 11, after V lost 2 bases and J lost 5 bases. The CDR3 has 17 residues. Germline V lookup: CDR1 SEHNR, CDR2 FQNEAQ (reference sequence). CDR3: CASSLSRSGRASHEQYF. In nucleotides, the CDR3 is TGTGCCAGCAGCTTATCACGTAGCGGGAGGGCAAGCCACGAGCAGTACTTC. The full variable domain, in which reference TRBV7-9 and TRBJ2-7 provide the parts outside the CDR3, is DTGVSQNPRHKITKRGQNVTFRCDPISEHNRLYWYRQTLGQGPEFLTYFQNEAQLEKSRLLSDRFSAERPKGSFSTLEIQRTEQGDSAMYLCASSLSRSGRASHEQYFGPGTRLTVT.

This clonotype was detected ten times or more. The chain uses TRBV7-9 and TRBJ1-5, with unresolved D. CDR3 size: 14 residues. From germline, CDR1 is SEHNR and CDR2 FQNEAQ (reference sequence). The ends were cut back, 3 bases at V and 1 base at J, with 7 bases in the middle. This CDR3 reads CASSLGWSNQPQHF. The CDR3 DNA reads TGTGCCAGCAGCTTGGGGTGGAGCAATCAGCCCCAGCATTTT.

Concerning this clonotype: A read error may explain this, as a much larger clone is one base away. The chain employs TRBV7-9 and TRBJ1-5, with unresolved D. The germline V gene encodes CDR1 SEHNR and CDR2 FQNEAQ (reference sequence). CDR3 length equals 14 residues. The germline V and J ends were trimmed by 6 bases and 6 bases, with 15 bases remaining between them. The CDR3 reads CASSLSGIPQPQHF. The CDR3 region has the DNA TGTGCCAGCAGTCTATCGGGAATTCCTCAGCCCCAGCATTTT.

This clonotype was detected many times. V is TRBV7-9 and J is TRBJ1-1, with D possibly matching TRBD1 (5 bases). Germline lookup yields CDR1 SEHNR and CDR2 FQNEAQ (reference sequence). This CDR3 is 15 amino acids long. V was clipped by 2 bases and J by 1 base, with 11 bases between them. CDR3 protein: CASSLTDTPNTEAFF. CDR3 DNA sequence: TGTGCCAGCAGCTTAACGGACACGCCGAACACTGAAGCTTTCTTT.

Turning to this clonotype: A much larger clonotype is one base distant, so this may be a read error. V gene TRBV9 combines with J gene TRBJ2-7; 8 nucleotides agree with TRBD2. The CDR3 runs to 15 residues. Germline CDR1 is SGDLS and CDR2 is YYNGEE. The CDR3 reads CASSPAPREGSRQYF. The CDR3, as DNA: TGCGCCAGCTCTCCAGCCCCCCGGGAGGGCTCGCGGCAGTACTTC.

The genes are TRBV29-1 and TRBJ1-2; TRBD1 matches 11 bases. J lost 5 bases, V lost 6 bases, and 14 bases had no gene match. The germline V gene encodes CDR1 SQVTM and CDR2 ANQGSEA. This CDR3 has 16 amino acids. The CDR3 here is CSVPSSGQGGPYGYTF. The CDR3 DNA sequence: TGCAGCGTACCCTCCTCGGGACAGGGGGGACCATATGGCTACACCTTC.